The next 30 T cell receptor beta chains were all read from a single sample in a study of blood T cells in healthy people across ages. Together with a sample-barcoded 5' primer, a J-beta primer mix was included in a second PCR lasting roughly 6 to 12 cycles. TCRdb re-derived calls from the 5' RACE reads in MiXCR, one entry per CDR3 protein. Here the sample spans hundreds of thousands of distinct CDR3 sequences, approximately 25% being singletons. These sequences were also reported in another study, on T cells of mothers and their children.

Sequencing used blood. These receptors were obtained from a boy aged 5-17 years in good health.

This clonotype was observed a few times. This rearrangement joins TRBV12-3 or TRBV12-4 to TRBJ2-2; 7 nucleotides align to TRBD1. This CDR3 has 14 residues. J gave up 7 bases and V 4 bases, and 6 bases lay outside the gene matches. CDR3 DNA sequence: TGTGCCAGCAGTTCCACTCACAGGGGCGGGGAGCTGTTTTTT. This codes for CASSSTHRGGELFF.

In this sample, this clonotype turned up a few times. V and J are TRBV3-1 and TRBJ2-2; 9 nucleotides line up with TRBD1. V was clipped by 3 bases and J by 6 bases; unmatched bases: 5. Germline CDR1 and CDR2: LGHDT and YNNKEL (reference sequence). This CDR3 has 15 residues. The CDR3 is CASSHRQGDPGELFF. The CDR3 DNA reads TGTGCCAGCAGCCATAGACAGGGGGATCCCGGGGAGCTGTTTTTT. The full variable domain, its missing parts supplied by reference TRBV3-1 and TRBJ2-2, is DTAVSQTPKYLVTQMGNDKSIKCEQNLGHDTMYWYKQDSKKFLKIMFSYNNKELIINETVPNRFSPKSPDKAHLNLHINSLELGDSAVYFCASSHRQGDPGELFFGEGSRLTVL.

The DNA of the CDR3 is TGTGCCAGCAGCGAAACCGGGGACACAGATACGCAGTATTTT. It translates to CASSETGDTDTQYF. The chain carries TRBV6-4 and TRBJ2-3; D is possibly TRBD2 (5 bases). Trimming stripped 6 bases from V and 2 bases from J, with 12 bases between. Germline CDR1 and CDR2: MRHNA and SNTAGT. This CDR3 comprises 14 residues.

This clonotype was recorded at least ten times. The V call is TRBV4-2, the J call TRBJ2-7; tentatively, D is TRBD1 or TRBD2 (5 bases each). The CDR3 is 14 amino acids. With 4 bases removed from V and 2 bases from J, the gap between germline ends came to 12 bases. Germline V gene lookup returns CDR1 LGHNA and CDR2 YNFKEQ. The CDR3 sequence is CASSLGTEAYEQYF. For the CDR3, the DNA is TGTGCCAGCAGCCTGGGGACCGAAGCCTACGAGCAGTACTTC.

The V gene is TRBV7-2, the J gene TRBJ2-5; D not certain. The CDR3 loop spans 15 amino acids. CDR1 is SGHTA and CDR2 is FQGNSA in the germline V gene. V lost 0 bases to trimming and J lost 4 bases, with 12 bases between them. In DNA form, the CDR3 reads TGTGCCAGCAGCTTAGCCGGTGGGTACCTAGAGACCCAGTACTTC. Its translation: CASSLAGGYLETQYF. The full variable domain, its missing parts supplied by reference TRBV7-2 and TRBJ2-5, is GAGVSQSPSNKVTEKGKDVELRCDPISGHTALYWYRQSLGQGLEFLIYFQGNSAPDKSGLPSDRFSAERTGGSVSTLTIQRTQQEDSAVYLCASSLAGGYLETQYFGPGTRLLVL.

In its sample, this clonotype was seen a few times. DNA of the CDR3: TGTGCCAGCAGTGCCCTTCGTGGCTACGAGCAGTACTTC. It codes for CASSALRGYEQYF. The rearrangement links TRBV6-6 to TRBJ2-7, with D hard to call. CDR3 length: 13 amino acids. Germline CDR1 reads MNHNY; CDR2 reads SVGAGI (reference sequence). With 5 bases removed from V and 3 bases from J, the gap between germline ends came to 11 bases.

This clonotype was observed a handful of times. The rearrangement joins TRBV28 to TRBJ1-4; possible D gene TRBD1, 5 bases. Trimming cost V 7 bases and J 4 bases, with 13 bases left between them. Germline lookup yields CDR1 MDHEN and CDR2 SYDVKM. The CDR3 is 14 residues long. This CDR3 reads CASKVGGRNEKLFF. CDR3 sequence (DNA): TGTGCCAGCAAAGTCGGGGGTCGTAATGAAAAACTGTTTTTT.

This clonotype was seen only a few times. The CDR3 does not end in the conserved phenylalanine or tryptophan, so this is likely a read error. The chain has TRBV24-1 and TRBJ1-1; 10 positions agree with TRBD1. CDR3 size: 14 residues. The J segment lost 5 bases and the V segment lost 10 bases, leaving 9 bases of the junction unmatched. Germline CDR1 KGHDR, CDR2 SFDVKD. The chain's CDR3 is CATQSGTGETEAFL. The CDR3 DNA reads as TGTGCCACTCAATCCGGGACAGGGGAGACTGAAGCTTTCCTT.

The chain has TRBV10-3 and TRBJ1-6, with D unresolved. The ends were cut back, 0 bases at V and 9 bases at J, with 21 bases in the middle. CDR3 length equals 18 residues. Per the germline V gene, CDR1 is ENHRY and CDR2 is SYGVKD. This chain's CDR3 is CAISESPGRTGSPSPLHF. The CDR3 nucleotides read TGTGCCATCAGTGAGTCGCCCGGAAGAACGGGAAGTCCTTCACCCCTCCACTTT.

Written as DNA, the CDR3 is TGCAGCGTTTGGACATGGACTGAAGCTTTCTTT. Translating gives CSVWTWTEAFF. This rearrangement joins TRBV29-1 to TRBJ1-1, with D possibly TRBD1 on 5 matching bases. This CDR3 is built from 11 residues. Trimming shortened V by 5 bases and J by 5 bases, and 9 bases separated the two germline ends. Germline CDR1 SQVTM, CDR2 ANQGSEA.

Concerning this clonotype itself: This is likely a read error, given that the CDR3 carries no conserved phenylalanine or tryptophan at its end. The J gene is TRBJ1-5, the V gene TRBV6-4, with 8 bases identical to TRBD1. The length of the CDR3 is 14 residues. J lost 6 bases, V lost 6 bases, and 7 bases had no gene match. Germline V gene lookup returns CDR1 MRHNA and CDR2 SNTAGT. The CDR3 bases are TGTGCCAGCAGCCCGACAGGGGAGGTTCAGCCCCAGCATCTT. It encodes CASSPTGEVQPQHL.

V gene TRBV27 combines with J gene TRBJ2-3, with 11 bases that match TRBD2. Germline V CDR1 and CDR2: MNHEY, SMNVEV (reference sequence). The CDR3 contains 20 residues. Trimming cost V 2 bases and J 1 base; bases outside gene matches: 14. In DNA form, the CDR3 reads TGTGCCAGCAGTTTACCCTCTAGCGGGAGGCTTATCCCGGGCACAGATACGCAGTATTTT. Protein sequence: CASSLPSSGRLIPGTDTQYF.

This clonotype was counted a few times. The V call is TRBV20-1, the J call TRBJ2-3, with 8 bases lining up with TRBD2. Germline CDR1 is DFQATT and CDR2 is SNEGSKA (reference sequence). This CDR3 spans 14 amino acids. V trimming: 6 bases; J trimming: 4 bases; junction bases outside the gene matches: 9. The CDR3 region is CSAMTSESPDTQYF. The CDR3 region has the DNA TGCAGTGCGATGACTAGCGAGTCCCCAGATACGCAGTATTTT.

The chain carries TRBV28 and TRBJ2-7; 8 nucleotides align to TRBD1. The CDR3 is made up of 13 amino acids. The germline V gene has CDR1 MDHEN and CDR2 SYDVKM. Trimming at V came to 5 bases and at J to 5 bases, leaving 5 bases not matched to a gene. The CDR3 sequence: CASSPRTGNEQYF. Here the CDR3 DNA reads TGTGCCAGCAGTCCTAGGACAGGGAACGAGCAGTACTTC. Drawing the rest from reference TRBV28 and TRBJ2-7, the complete variable domain is DVKVTQSSRYLVKRTGEKVFLECVQDMDHENMFWYRQDPGLGLRLIYFSYDVKMKEKGDIPEGYSVSREKKERFSLILESASTNQTSMYLCASSPRTGNEQYFGPGTRLTVT.

CDR3 amino acids: CASSPGHRKPYF. The CDR3 region has the DNA TGTGCCAGCAGCCCAGGACACAGAAAACCGTACTTC. J is TRBJ2-5 and V is TRBV14; the D gene is possibly TRBD1 (5 bases). The CDR3 loop spans 12 amino acids. Germline V gene lookup returns CDR1 SGHDN and CDR2 FVKESK. V was clipped by 4 bases and J by 13 bases, with 16 bases between them.

This clonotype came up once. This sequence joins TRBV7-2 and TRBJ2-2, with 8 bases identical to TRBD1. The CDR3 runs to 16 residues. Germline-derived CDR1 and CDR2 are SGHTA and FQGNSA. J lost 0 bases, V lost 5 bases, and 5 bases had no gene match. DNA of the CDR3: TGTGCCAGCAGCCCGAGGACAGGGCCGAACACCGGGGAGCTGTTTTTT. Protein: CASSPRTGPNTGELFF.

This clonotype was seen a handful of times. This rearrangement joins TRBV24-1 to TRBJ2-5; D is perhaps TRBD1 (7 bases). Germline loops: CDR1 KGHDR, CDR2 SFDVKD. Trimming removed 8 bases from V and 3 bases from J, with 21 bases in between. This CDR3 region has 16 residues. CDR3 sequence (DNA): TGTGCCACCACCGCTGGAGGAGGGGGCCTAAAAGAGACCCAGTACTTC. This gives the protein CATTAGGGGLKETQYF.

The CDR3, as DNA: TGCAGTGCTAGAGTGCCGACAGGGGGCGGGGAGCTGTTTTTT. Translated: CSARVPTGGGELFF. The V gene is TRBV20-1, the J gene TRBJ2-2, with 9 bases lining up with TRBD1. J gave up 7 bases and V 1 base, and 4 bases lay outside the gene matches. Germline V lookup: CDR1 DFQATT, CDR2 SNEGSKA (reference sequence). The CDR3 length is 14 residues.

The J gene is TRBJ2-7, the V gene TRBV3-1; TRBD2 is a possible D gene (6 bases). Germline V gene sequence: CDR1 LGHDT, CDR2 YNNKEL (reference sequence). The CDR3 totals 14 residues. V lost 4 bases and J 1 base, leaving 11 bases between the germline ends. The chain's CDR3 is CASSRLEESYEQYF. The CDR3 DNA reads as TGTGCCAGCAGCCGACTAGAAGAGTCCTACGAGCAGTACTTC.

V and J are TRBV7-6 and TRBJ2-7, with TRBD2 identical over 9 bases. The end of the DNA fits TRBJ2-5 better, so the J call may be wrong. Germline V gene data show CDR1 as SGHVS and CDR2 as FNYEAQ. CDR3 length: 14 amino acids. The DNA of the CDR3 is TGTGCCAGCAACTTGGCGGGGGGGCGAGAGACCCAGTACTTC. The encoded protein is CASNLAGGRETQYF.

The rearrangement links TRBV7-9 to TRBJ2-3; 9 positions agree with TRBD2. Germline-derived CDR1 and CDR2 are SEHNR and FQNEAQ (reference sequence). There are 16 residues in the CDR3. The trim removed 1 base at V and 2 bases at J, leaving 4 bases unmatched. This CDR3 reads CASSLGAGGSTDTQYF. As DNA, the CDR3 is TGTGCCAGCAGCTTAGGAGCGGGGGGATCCACAGATACGCAGTATTTT.

V and J are TRBV10-2 and TRBJ2-5; D uncertain. The V end lost 3 bases, the J end lost 2 bases, and 13 bases lay between the germline ends. CDR1 is WSHSY, CDR2 SAAADI, per germline. CDR3 length equals 15 residues. The CDR3 nucleotides read TGCGCCAGCAGTGAAGTGGTAACAGCACAAGAGACCCAGTACTTC. It encodes CASSEVVTAQETQYF.

This clonotype was recorded a few times. This chain joins TRBV12-3 or TRBV12-4 and TRBJ1-1; TRBD1 is a possible D gene (6 bases). V was shortened by 5 bases and J by 3 bases, with 13 bases between the two germline ends. This CDR3 contains 14 residues. CDR3 loop: CASSRGLGDTEAFF. The DNA of the CDR3 is TGTGCCAGCAGTAGGGGGTTGGGGGACACTGAAGCTTTCTTT.

The table lists this clonotype with a few counts. This sequence joins TRBV9 and TRBJ2-1; 7 bases line up with TRBD1. Trimming removed 4 bases from V and 4 bases from J; junction bases left unmatched: 5. Germline V gene lookup returns CDR1 SGDLS and CDR2 YYNGEE. This CDR3 is built from 14 residues. CDR3 coding DNA: TGTGCCAGCAGCACAGGGGAGTTATACAATGAGCAGTTCTTC. Amino acids: CASSTGELYNEQFF.

This clonotype has more than one count but fewer than ten. This chain uses TRBV4-3 with TRBJ1-4, with D possibly TRBD1 on 5 matching bases. This CDR3 has 16 amino acids. The V end was cut by 0 bases, the J end by 9 bases, with 17 bases between. Per the germline V gene, CDR1 is LGHNA and CDR2 is YSLEER. The CDR3 loop is CASSQDARQGNKKLFF. The CDR3 coding sequence is TGCGCCAGCAGCCAAGATGCCAGGCAGGGAAACAAAAAACTGTTTTTT.

This chain links TRBV12-3 or TRBV12-4 with TRBJ2-1; 13 nucleotides align to TRBD2. The CDR3 runs 14 residues. Trimming cost V 7 bases and J 7 bases; bases outside gene matches: 4. The CDR3 coding sequence is TGTGCCAGCACCCTGACTAGCGGGGGGAATGAGCAGTTCTTC. Residues: CASTLTSGGNEQFF.

This clonotype was picked up many times. V usage is TRBV24-1 and J usage is TRBJ2-1; D ambiguous. This CDR3 spans 15 amino acids. The V end was cut by 3 bases, the J end by 0 bases, with 8 bases between. Looked up from germline, CDR1 is KGHDR and CDR2 is SFDVKD. The CDR3 is CATSDPLGSYNEQFF. In DNA, the CDR3 is TGTGCCACCAGTGATCCCCTAGGCTCCTACAATGAGCAGTTCTTC.

V gene TRBV6-2 or TRBV6-3 combines with J gene TRBJ2-7; a possible D gene is TRBD2 (5 bases). Germline CDR1 and CDR2: MNHEY and SVGEGT. Trimming took off 2 bases at V and 2 bases at J, with 16 bases between the two ends. This CDR3 region has 16 residues. CDR3 nucleotides: TGTGCCAGCAGTTACGAGAGCGGCGTCCCCCCCTACGAGCAGTACTTC. This sequence encodes CASSYESGVPPYEQYF.

This clonotype was observed a handful of times. The chain links TRBV5-1 to TRBJ2-1; tentatively, D is TRBD1 or TRBD2 (5 bases each). From germline, CDR1 is SGHRS and CDR2 YFSETQ. This CDR3 spans 13 amino acids. The V gene lost 0 bases and the J gene lost 15 bases, with 16 bases spanning the gap. The CDR3 nucleotides read TGCGCCAGCAGCTTGGGGCCGGGACGATCGGTGTTCTTC. It specifies CASSLGPGRSVFF.

The sample holds a few counts of this clonotype. J is TRBJ2-5 and V is TRBV5-1; 10 nucleotides agree with TRBD2. Germline CDR1 is SGHRS and CDR2 is YFSETQ. Trimming removed 2 bases from V and 3 bases from J; junction bases left unmatched: 4. The CDR3 length is 15 residues. As DNA, the CDR3 is TGCGCCAGCAGCTTTGGACTAGCGGAGGAAGAGACCCAGTACTTC. Protein sequence: CASSFGLAEEETQYF.